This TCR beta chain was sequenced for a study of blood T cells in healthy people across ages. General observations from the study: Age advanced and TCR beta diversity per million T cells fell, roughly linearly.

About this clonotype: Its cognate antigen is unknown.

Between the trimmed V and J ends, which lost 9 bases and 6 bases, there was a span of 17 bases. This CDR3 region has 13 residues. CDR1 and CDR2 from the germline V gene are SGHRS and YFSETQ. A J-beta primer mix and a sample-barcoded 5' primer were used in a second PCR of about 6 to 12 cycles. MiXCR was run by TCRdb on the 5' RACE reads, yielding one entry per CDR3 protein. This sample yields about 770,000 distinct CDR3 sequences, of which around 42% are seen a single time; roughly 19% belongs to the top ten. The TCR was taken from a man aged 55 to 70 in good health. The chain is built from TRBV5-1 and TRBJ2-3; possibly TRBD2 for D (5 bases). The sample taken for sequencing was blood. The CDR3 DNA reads TGCGCCACCGGACTGGGTGGGCGGGATACGCAGTATTTT. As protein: CATGLGGRDTQYF. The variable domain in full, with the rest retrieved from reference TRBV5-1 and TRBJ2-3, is KAGVTQTPRYLIKTRGQQVTLSCSPISGHRSVSWYQQTPGQGLQFLFEYFSETQRNKGNFPGRFSGRQFSNSRSEMNVSTLELGDSALYLCATGLGGRDTQYFGPGTRLTVL.